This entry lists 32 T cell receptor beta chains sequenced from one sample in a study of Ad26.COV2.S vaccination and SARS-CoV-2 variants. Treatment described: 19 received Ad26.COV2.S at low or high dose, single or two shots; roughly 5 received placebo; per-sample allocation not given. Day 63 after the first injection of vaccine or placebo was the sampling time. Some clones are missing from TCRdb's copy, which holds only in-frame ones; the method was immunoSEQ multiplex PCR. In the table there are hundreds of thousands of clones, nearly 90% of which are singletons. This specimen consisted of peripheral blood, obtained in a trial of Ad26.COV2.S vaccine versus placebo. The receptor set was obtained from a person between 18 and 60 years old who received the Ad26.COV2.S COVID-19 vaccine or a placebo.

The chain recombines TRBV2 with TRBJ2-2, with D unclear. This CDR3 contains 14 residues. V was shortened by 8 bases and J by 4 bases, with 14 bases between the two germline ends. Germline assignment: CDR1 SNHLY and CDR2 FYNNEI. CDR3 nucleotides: TGTGCCAGCGCGGATAGGATTGCCACCGGGGAGCTGTTTTTT. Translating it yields CASADRIATGELFF.

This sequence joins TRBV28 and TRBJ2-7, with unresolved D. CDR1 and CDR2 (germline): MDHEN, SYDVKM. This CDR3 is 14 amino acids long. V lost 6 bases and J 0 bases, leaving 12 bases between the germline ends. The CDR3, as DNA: TGTGCCAGCAGCTCCCTTGGTAGCTCCTACGAGCAGTACTTC. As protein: CASSSLGSSYEQYF. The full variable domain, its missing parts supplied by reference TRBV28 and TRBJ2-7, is DVKVTQSSRYLVKRTGEKVFLECVQDMDHENMFWYRQDPGLGLRLIYFSYDVKMKEKGDIPEGYSVSREKKERFSLILESASTNQTSMYLCASSSLGSSYEQYFGPGTRLTVT.

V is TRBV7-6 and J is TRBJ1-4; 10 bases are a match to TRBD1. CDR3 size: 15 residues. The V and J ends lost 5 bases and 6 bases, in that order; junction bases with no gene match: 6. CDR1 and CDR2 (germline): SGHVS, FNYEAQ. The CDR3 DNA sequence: TGTGCCAGCAGCAACCCGACAGGGGGCGATGAAAAACTGTTTTTT. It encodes CASSNPTGGDEKLFF.

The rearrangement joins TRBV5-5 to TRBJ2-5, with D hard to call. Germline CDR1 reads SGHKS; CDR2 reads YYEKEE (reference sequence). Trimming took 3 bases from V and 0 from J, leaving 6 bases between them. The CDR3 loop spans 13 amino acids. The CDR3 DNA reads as TGTGCCAGCAGCTGGACGGACCAAGAGACCCAGTACTTC. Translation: CASSWTDQETQYF.

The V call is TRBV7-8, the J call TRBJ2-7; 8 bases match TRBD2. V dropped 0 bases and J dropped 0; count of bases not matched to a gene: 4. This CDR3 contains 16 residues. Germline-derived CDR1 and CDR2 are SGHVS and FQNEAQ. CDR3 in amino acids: CASSLALLAASYEQYF. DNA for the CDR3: TGTGCCAGCAGCTTAGCCTTACTAGCGGCCTCCTACGAGCAGTACTTC.

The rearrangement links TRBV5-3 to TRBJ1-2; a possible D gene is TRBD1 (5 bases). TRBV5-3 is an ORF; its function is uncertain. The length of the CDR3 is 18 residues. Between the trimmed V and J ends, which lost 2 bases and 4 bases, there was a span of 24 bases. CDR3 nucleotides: TGTGCCAGAAGCTTATCGTTTTTCCGAACAGGAGCCGGCTATGGCTACACCTTC. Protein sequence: CARSLSFFRTGAGYGYTF.

The CDR3 reads CASSLGLGNTEAFF. The DNA for the CDR3 is TGTGCCAGCAGTTTAGGTCTGGGAAACACTGAAGCTTTCTTT. The V and J genes are TRBV28 and TRBJ1-1, with D unresolved. Germline V gene sequence: CDR1 MDHEN, CDR2 SYDVKM. This CDR3 comprises 14 residues. Trimming stripped 2 bases from V and 2 bases from J, with 9 bases between.

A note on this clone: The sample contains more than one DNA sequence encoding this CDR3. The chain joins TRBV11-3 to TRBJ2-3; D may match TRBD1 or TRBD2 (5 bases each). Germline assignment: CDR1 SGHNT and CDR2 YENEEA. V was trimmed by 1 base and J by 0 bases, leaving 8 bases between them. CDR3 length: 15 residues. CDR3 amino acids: CASSLGGASTDTQYF. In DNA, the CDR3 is TGTGCCAGCAGCTTAGGAGGGGCGAGCACAGATACGCAGTATTTT.

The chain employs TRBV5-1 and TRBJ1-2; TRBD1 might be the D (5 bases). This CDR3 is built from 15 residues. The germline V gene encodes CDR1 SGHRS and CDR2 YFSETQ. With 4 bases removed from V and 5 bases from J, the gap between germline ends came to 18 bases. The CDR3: CASSHGAAPLYGYTF. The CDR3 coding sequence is TGCGCCAGCAGCCACGGGGCAGCCCCACTATATGGCTACACCTTC.

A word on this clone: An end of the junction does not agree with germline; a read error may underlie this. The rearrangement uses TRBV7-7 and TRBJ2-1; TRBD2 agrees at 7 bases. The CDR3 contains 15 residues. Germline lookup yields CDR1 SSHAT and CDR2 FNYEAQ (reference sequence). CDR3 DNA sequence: TGTGCCAGCAGCCTAGCGGCCTCCTCCTACAATGAGCAGTTCTTC. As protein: CASSLAASSYNEQFF.

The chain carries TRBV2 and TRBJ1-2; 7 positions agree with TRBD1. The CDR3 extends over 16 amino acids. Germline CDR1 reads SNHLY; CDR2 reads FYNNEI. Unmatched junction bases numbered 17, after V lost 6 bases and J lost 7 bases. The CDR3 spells CASRAPGQREVGGYTF. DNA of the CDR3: TGTGCCAGCAGAGCCCCGGGACAGAGGGAAGTTGGTGGCTACACCTTC.

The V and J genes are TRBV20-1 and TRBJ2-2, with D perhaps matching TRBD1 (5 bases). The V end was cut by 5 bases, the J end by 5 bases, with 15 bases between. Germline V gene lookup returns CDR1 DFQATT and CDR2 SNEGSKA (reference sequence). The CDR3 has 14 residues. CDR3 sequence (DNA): TGCAGTGCTCGTGGGCAGGGCGGTACCGGGGAGCTGTTTTTT. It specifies CSARGQGGTGELFF.

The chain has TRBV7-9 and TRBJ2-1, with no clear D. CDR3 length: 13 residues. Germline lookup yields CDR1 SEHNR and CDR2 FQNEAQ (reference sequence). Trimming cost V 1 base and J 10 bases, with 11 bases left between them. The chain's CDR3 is CASSLDSLREQFF. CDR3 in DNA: TGTGCCAGCAGCTTAGATTCTCTCCGGGAGCAGTTCTTC.

In DNA form, the CDR3 reads TGTGCCAGCAGCCCGACGGGGCCGGTGGAAGAGACCCAGTACTTC. Translating it yields CASSPTGPVEETQYF. V is TRBV4-2 and J is TRBJ2-5; TRBD1 or TRBD2 may be the D gene (5 bases each). The CDR3 runs to 15 residues. The ends were cut back, 4 bases at V and 3 bases at J, with 15 bases in the middle. Germline CDR1 LGHNA, CDR2 YNFKEQ.

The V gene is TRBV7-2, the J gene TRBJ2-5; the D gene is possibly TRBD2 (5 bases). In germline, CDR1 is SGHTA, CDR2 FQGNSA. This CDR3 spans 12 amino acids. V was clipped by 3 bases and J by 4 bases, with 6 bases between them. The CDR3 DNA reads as TGTGCCAGCAGCTTGGCGGGAGAGACCCAGTACTTC. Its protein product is CASSLAGETQYF.

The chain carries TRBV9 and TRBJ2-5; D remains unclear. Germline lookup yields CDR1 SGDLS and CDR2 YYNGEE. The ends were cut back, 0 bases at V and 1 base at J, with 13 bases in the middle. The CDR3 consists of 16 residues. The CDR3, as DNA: TGTGCCAGCAGCGTAGTGGGCTACTCCCCCCAAGAGACCCAGTACTTC. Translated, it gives CASSVVGYSPQETQYF.

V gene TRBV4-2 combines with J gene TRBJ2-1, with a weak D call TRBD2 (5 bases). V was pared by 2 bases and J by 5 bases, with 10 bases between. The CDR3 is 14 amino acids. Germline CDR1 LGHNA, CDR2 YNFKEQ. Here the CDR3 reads CASSQIGSDNEQFF. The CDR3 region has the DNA TGTGCCAGCAGCCAAATTGGTAGCGACAATGAGCAGTTCTTC.

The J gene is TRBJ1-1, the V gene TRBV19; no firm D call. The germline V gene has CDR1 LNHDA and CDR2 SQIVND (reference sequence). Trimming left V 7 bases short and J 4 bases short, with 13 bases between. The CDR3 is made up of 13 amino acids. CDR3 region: CASMKVHGTEAFF. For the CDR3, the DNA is TGTGCCAGTATGAAGGTGCACGGCACTGAAGCTTTCTTT.

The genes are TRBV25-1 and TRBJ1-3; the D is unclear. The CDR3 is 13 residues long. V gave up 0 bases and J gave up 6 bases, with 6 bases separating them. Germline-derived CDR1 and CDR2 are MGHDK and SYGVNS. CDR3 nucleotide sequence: TGTGCCAGCAGTGAATATGGATTAAACACCATATATTTT. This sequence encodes CASSEYGLNTIYF.

DNA for the CDR3: TGTGCCAGCAGCTTATCGTCGGGGGCCATTTACAATGAGCAGTTCTTC. It translates to CASSLSSGAIYNEQFF. V and J are TRBV7-2 and TRBJ2-1, with D tentatively TRBD1 or TRBD2 (6 bases each). Germline V gene data show CDR1 as SGHTA and CDR2 as FQGNSA. Trimming took 2 bases from V and 4 from J, leaving 15 bases between them. This CDR3 comprises 16 residues.

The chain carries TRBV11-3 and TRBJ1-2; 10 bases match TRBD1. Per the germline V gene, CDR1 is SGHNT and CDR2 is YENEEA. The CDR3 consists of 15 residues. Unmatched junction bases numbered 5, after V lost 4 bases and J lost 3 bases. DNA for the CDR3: TGTGCCAGCAGCTCGGGGGACAGGGGCGACTATGGCTACACCTTC. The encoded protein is CASSSGDRGDYGYTF. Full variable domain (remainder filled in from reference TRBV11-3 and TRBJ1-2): EAGVVQSPRYKIIEKKQPVAFWCNPISGHNTLYWYLQNLGQGPELLIRYENEEAVDDSQLPKDRFSAERLKGVDSTLKIQPAELGDSAVYLCASSSGDRGDYGYTFGSGTRLTVV.

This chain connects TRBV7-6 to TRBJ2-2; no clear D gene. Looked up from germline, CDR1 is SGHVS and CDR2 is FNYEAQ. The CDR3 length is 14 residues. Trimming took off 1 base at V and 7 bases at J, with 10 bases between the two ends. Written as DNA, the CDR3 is TGTGCCAGCAGCTTAGTTGACGGAAGCGGGGAGCTGTTTTTT. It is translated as CASSLVDGSGELFF.

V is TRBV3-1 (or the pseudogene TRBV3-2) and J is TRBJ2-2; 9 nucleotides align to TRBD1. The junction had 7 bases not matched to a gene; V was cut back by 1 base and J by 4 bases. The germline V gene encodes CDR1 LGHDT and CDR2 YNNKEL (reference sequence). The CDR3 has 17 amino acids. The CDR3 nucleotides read TGTGCCAGCAGCCAAGGGGCGGGACAGGGTGGCACCGGGGAGCTGTTTTTT. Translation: CASSQGAGQGGTGELFF.

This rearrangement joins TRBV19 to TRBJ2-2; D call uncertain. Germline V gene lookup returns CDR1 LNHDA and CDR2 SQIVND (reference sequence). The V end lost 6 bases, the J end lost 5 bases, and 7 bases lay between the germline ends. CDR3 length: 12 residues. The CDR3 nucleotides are TGTGCCAGTAGAACCCCAACCGGGGAGCTGTTTTTT. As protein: CASRTPTGELFF.

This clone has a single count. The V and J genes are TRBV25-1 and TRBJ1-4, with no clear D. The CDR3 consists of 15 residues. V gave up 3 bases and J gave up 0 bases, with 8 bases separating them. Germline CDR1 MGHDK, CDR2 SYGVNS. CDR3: CASSDLFATNEKLFF. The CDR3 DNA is TGTGCCAGCAGTGATTTGTTTGCAACTAATGAAAAACTGTTTTTT.

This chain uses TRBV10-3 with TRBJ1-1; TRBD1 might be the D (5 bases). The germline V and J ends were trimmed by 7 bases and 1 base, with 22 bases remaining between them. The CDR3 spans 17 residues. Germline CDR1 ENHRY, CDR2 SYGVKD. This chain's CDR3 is CAIIWGSTPLENTEAFF. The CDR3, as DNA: TGTGCCATCATTTGGGGCAGCACACCGCTTGAGAACACTGAAGCTTTCTTT.

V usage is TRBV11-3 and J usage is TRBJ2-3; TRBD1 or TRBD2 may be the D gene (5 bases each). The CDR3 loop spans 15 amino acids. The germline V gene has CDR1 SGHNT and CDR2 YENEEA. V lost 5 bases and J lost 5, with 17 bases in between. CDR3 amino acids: CASSQRGPRGDTQYF. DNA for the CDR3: TGTGCCAGCAGCCAGAGGGGTCCCCGAGGAGATACGCAGTATTTT.

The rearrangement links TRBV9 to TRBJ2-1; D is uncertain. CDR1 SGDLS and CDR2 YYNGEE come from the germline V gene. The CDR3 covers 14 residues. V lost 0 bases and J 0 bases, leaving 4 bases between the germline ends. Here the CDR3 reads CASSVAPSYNEQFF. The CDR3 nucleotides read TGTGCCAGCAGCGTAGCTCCCTCCTACAATGAGCAGTTCTTC.

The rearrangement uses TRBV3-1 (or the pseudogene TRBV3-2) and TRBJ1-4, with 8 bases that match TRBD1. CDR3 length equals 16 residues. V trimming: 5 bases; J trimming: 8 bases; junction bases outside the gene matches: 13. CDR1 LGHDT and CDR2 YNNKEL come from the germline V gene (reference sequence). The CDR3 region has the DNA TGTGCCAGCAGCACCACTCGACAGGGGTATCGGGAAAAACTGTTTTTT. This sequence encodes CASSTTRQGYREKLFF.

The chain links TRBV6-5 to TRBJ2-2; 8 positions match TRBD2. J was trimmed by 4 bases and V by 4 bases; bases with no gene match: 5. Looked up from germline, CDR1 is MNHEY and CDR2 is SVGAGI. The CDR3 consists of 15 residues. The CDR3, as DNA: TGTGCCAGCAGTTCCATGCTAGCGGGCACCGGGGAGCTGTTTTTT. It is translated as CASSSMLAGTGELFF.

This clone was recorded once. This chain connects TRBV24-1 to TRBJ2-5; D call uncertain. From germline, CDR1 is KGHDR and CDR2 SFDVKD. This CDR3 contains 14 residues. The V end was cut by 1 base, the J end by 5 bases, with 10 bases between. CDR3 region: CATSDLGFGETQYF. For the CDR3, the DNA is TGTGCCACCAGTGATTTAGGTTTCGGGGAGACCCAGTACTTC.

CDR3 in amino acids: CAWRAGARQPQHF. The CDR3 region has the DNA TGTGCCTGGAGAGCAGGGGCGCGACAGCCCCAGCATTTT. This chain links TRBV30 with TRBJ1-5; D perhaps matches TRBD1 (6 bases). The CDR3 has 13 amino acids. Trimming stripped 3 bases from V and 7 bases from J, with 13 bases between. Germline CDR1 and CDR2: GTSNPN and SVGIG (reference sequence).